Shown below are 9 T cell receptor beta chains from a single sample sequenced in a study of cytomegalovirus exposure and HLA in healthy donors. PCR was performed using 60 Vbeta and 13 Jbeta primers. Assay: immunoSEQ multiplex PCR; the TCRdb copy retains only in-frame clones and omits some. Of some 190,000 clones in the sample, approximately 73% were seen once. Material: PBMCs. Receptors were obtained from a woman aged 25 to 45 in good health and CMV-seropositive.

This clone has just one count. V usage is TRBV6-5 and J usage is TRBJ1-1; weak D call: TRBD1 (5 bases). Trimming stripped 7 bases from V and 5 bases from J, with 14 bases between. The CDR3 totals 13 residues. Germline CDR1 reads MNHEY; CDR2 reads SVGAGI. CDR3 nucleotide sequence: TGTGCCAGCACATACGACAGCCGGACTGAAGCTTTCTTT. It is translated as CASTYDSRTEAFF.

The chain combines TRBV4-1 with TRBJ1-5; D is possibly TRBD1 (6 bases). Germline CDR1 is MGHRA and CDR2 is YSYEKL. The V gene lost 4 bases and the J gene lost 7 bases, with 14 bases spanning the gap. The CDR3 consists of 14 residues. CDR3 DNA sequence: TGCGCCAGCAGCCGACAACAGGGAGGGCAGCCCCAGCATTTT. This codes for CASSRQQGGQPQHF.

J is TRBJ1-2 and V is TRBV19; 8 nucleotides match TRBD1. The V gene's germline CDR1 is LNHDA and CDR2 SQIVND (reference sequence). J was trimmed by 4 bases and V by 1 base; bases with no gene match: 8. The length of the CDR3 is 16 residues. The CDR3 here is CASSIAGQGTFYGYTF. Written as DNA, the CDR3 is TGTGCCAGTAGTATAGCAGGACAGGGTACTTTCTATGGCTACACCTTC.

The rearrangement links TRBV9 to TRBJ2-3; 10 bases align to TRBD2. The V segment lost 3 bases and the J segment 2 bases; nucleotides outside the gene matches: 12. The CDR3 covers 18 residues. Looked up from germline, CDR1 is SGDLS and CDR2 is YYNGEE. The CDR3: CASSERSSGGFTTDTQYF. CDR3 bases: TGTGCCAGCAGCGAACGGTCTAGCGGGGGTTTCACCACAGATACGCAGTATTTT.

This clone showed up just once. This chain links TRBV15 with TRBJ2-3; no definite D call. Germline V gene sequence: CDR1 LNHNV, CDR2 YYDKDF (reference sequence). V gave up 0 bases and J gave up 2 bases, with 12 bases separating them. The CDR3 covers 16 residues. DNA of the CDR3: TGTGCCACCAGCAGAGAGGGCAGTTCCCCCACAGATACGCAGTATTTT. Translated: CATSREGSSPTDTQYF.

This clone was seen just once. The chain employs TRBV7-8 and TRBJ1-1, with a weak D call TRBD1 (6 bases). The CDR3 spans 16 residues. Germline V gives CDR1 SGHVS, CDR2 FQNEAQ. The ends were cut back, 3 bases at V and 5 bases at J, with 19 bases in the middle. CDR3 DNA sequence: TGTGCCAGCAGCTTCCAGGGGAAGCAGGTACCGACTGAAGCTTTCTTT. Its translation: CASSFQGKQVPTEAFF.

CDR3 bases: TGTGCCAGCAGTTACTCCCCCTCGCCCGGGAACAATGAGCAGTTCTTC. This sequence encodes CASSYSPSPGNNEQFF. The chain recombines TRBV6-6 with TRBJ2-1; possibly TRBD2 for D (5 bases). This CDR3 comprises 16 residues. Germline V lookup: CDR1 MNHNY, CDR2 SVGAGI (reference sequence). Trimming took off 0 bases at V and 5 bases at J, with 14 bases between the two ends.

The chain is built from TRBV6-6 and TRBJ2-7; D might be TRBD1 (5 bases). The CDR3 has 14 amino acids. Trimming left V 5 bases short and J 0 bases short, with 11 bases between. In germline, CDR1 is MNHNY, CDR2 SVGAGI (reference sequence). CDR3 loop: CASSPLRDSYEQYF. The CDR3 coding sequence is TGTGCCAGCAGTCCCCTCAGGGACTCCTACGAGCAGTACTTC.

V gene TRBV7-8 combines with J gene TRBJ1-2; D remains ambiguous. The CDR3 has 15 amino acids. Germline V CDR1 and CDR2: SGHVS, FQNEAQ. V gave up 0 bases and J gave up 8 bases, with 16 bases separating them. CDR3 sequence: CASSLARVGGEGYTF. Here the CDR3 DNA reads TGTGCCAGCAGCTTAGCGCGTGTGGGCGGGGAGGGCTACACCTTC. The full variable domain, rest sourced from reference TRBV7-8 and TRBJ1-2, is GAGVSQSPRYKVAKRGQDVALRCDPISGHVSLFWYQQALGQGPEFLTYFQNEAQLDKSGLPSDRFFAERPEGSVSTLKIQRTQQEDSAVYLCASSLARVGGEGYTFGSGTRLTVV.